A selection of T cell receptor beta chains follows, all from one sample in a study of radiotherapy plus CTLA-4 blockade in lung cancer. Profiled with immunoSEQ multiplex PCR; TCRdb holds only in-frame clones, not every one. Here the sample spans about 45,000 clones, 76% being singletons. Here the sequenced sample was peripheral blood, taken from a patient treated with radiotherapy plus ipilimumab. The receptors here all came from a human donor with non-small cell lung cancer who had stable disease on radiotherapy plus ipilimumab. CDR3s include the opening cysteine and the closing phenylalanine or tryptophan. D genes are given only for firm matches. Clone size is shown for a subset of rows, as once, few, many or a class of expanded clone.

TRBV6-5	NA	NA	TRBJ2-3	CASSHPRGGEDTQYF	TGTGCCAGCAGTCACCCTAGGGGGGGGGAGGATACGCAGTATTTT
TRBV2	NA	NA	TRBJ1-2	CASSGGRTNYGYTF	TGTGCCAGCAGTGGGGGCAGGACTAACTATGGCTACACCTTC
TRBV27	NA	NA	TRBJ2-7	CASSLSGAYEQYF	TGTGCCAGCAGTTTATCAGGAGCCTACGAGCAGTACTTC
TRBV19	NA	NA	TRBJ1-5	CASSIEGINQPQHF	TGTGCCAGTAGTATCGAGGGGATAAACCAGCCCCAGCATTTT
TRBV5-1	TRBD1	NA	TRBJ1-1	CASSLSPSGTGTEAFF	TGCGCCAGCAGCTTGAGTCCGTCCGGGACAGGAACTGAAGCTTTCTTT
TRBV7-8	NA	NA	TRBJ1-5	CASSLEAQYSNQPQHF	TGTGCCAGCAGCTTAGAGGCGCAGTATAGCAATCAGCCCCAGCATTTT
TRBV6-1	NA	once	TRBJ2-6	CASSEVVGAGPGANVLTF	TGTGCCAGCAGTGAAGTTGTAGGGGCGGGACCTGGGGCCAACGTCCTGACTTTC
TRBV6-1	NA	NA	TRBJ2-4	CASSEEGGQVRNIQYF	TGTGCCAGCAGTGAAGAGGGGGGGCAGGTCAGAAACATTCAGTACTTC
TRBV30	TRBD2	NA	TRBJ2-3	CAWSVAGGRTDTQYF	TGTGCCTGGAGTGTAGCGGGGGGCCGCACAGATACGCAGTATTTT
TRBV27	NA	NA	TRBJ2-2	CASSSLTENTGELFF	TGTGCCAGCAGTAGCCTTACAGAGAACACCGGGGAGCTGTTTTTT
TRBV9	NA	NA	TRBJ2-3	CASSMGRKDTQYF	TGTGCCAGCAGCATGGGAAGGAAAGATACGCAGTATTTT
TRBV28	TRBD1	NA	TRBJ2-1	CASSPTGGSSYNEQFF	TGTGCCAGCAGTCCAACAGGGGGGAGCTCCTACAATGAGCAGTTCTTC
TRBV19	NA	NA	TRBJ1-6	CASRITIDAYNSPLHF	TGTGCCAGTAGGATAACAATAGACGCCTATAATTCACCCCTCCACTTT
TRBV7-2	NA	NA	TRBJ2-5	CASSLTRQLQETQYF	TGTGCCAGCAGCTTAACCCGCCAGCTTCAAGAGACCCAGTACTTC
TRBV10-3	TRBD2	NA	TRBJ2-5	CAIGAGLAGLQETQYF	TGTGCCATCGGCGCTGGACTAGCGGGGCTCCAAGAGACCCAGTACTTC
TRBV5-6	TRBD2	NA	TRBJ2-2	CASSQGLASGELFF	TGTGCCAGCAGCCAGGGACTAGCTTCCGGGGAGCTGTTTTTT
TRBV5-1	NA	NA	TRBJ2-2	CASSSGSKGRTGELFF	TGCGCCAGCAGCTCGGGGAGTAAGGGGAGGACCGGGGAGCTGTTTTTT
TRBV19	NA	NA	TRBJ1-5	CASRRTDSNQPQHF	TGTGCCAGTAGGAGGACAGATAGCAATCAGCCCCAGCATTTT
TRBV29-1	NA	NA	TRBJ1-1	CSVDSNTEAFF	TGCAGCGTTGACAGTAACACTGAAGCTTTCTTT